This T cell receptor (beta chain) stems from a study of blood T cell repertoires in COVID-19. Study as a whole: Both acute and convalescent COVID-19 samples were obtained from the United States, Italy and Spain.

The CDR3 length is 17 residues. The J segment lost 2 bases and the V segment lost 6 bases, leaving 12 bases of the junction unmatched. The germline CDR1 and CDR2 sequences are SGHRS and YFSETQ. The protocol was immunoSEQ multiplex PCR, while the TCRdb copy is restricted to in-frame clones and leaves out a portion. The sample records about 230,000 clones, approximately 83% being singletons. The receptor's source is a woman in her 50s with acute or convalescent COVID-19. This chain connects TRBV5-1 to TRBJ2-1, with 9 nucleotides matching TRBD2. The sample was peripheral blood. In DNA form, the CDR3 reads TGCGCCAGCAACCCTAGAAACATAGCGGGAGCCTACAATGAGCAGTTCTTC. It translates to CASNPRNIAGAYNEQFF.